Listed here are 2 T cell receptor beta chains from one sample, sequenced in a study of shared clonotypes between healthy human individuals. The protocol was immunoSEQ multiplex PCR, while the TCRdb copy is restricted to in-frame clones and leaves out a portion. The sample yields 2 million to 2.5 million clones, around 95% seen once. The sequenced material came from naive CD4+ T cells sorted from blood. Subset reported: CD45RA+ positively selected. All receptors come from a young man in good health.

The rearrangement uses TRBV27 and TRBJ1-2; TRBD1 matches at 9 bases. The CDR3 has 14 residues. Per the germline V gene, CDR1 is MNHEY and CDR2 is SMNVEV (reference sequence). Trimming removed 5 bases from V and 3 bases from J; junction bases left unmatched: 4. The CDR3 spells CASSTGTGHYGYTF. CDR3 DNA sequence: TGTGCCAGCAGTACCGGGACAGGGCACTATGGCTACACCTTC.

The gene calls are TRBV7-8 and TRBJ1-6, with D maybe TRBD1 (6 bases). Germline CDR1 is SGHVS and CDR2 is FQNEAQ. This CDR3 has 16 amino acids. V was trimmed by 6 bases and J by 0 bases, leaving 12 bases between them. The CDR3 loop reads CASSYGQSSYNSPLHF. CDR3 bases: TGTGCCAGCAGTTATGGACAGAGCTCCTATAATTCACCCCTCCACTTT.